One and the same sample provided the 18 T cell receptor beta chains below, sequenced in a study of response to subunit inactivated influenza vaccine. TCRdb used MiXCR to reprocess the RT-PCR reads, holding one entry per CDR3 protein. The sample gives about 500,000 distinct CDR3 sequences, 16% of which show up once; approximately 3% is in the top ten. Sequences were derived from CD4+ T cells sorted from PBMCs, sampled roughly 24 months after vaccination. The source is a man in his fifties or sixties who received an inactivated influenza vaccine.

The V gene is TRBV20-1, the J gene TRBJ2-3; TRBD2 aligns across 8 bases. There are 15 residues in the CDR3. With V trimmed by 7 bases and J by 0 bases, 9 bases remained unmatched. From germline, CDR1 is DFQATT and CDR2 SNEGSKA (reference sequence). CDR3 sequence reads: CSGEWASGSTDTQYF. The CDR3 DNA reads TGCAGTGGAGAGTGGGCTAGCGGGAGCACAGATACGCAGTATTTT.

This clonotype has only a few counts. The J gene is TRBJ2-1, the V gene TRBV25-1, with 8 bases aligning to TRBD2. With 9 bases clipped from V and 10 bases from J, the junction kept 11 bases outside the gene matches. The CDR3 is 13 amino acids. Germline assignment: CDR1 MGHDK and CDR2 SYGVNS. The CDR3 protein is CARRSGKALEQFF. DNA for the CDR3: TGTGCCAGACGTAGCGGGAAGGCCTTGGAGCAGTTCTTC.

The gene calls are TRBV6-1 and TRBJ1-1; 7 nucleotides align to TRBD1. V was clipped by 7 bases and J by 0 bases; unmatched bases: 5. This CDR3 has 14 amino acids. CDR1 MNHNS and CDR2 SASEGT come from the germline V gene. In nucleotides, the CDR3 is TGTGCCAGCAACCCTGGGACAGTGAACACTGAAGCTTTCTTT. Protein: CASNPGTVNTEAFF.

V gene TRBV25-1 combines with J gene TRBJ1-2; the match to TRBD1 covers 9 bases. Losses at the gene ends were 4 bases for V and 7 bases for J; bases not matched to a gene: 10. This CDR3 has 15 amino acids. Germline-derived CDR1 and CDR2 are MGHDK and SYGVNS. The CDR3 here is CASSAYLGQGSGYTF. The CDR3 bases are TGTGCCAGCAGTGCATATCTAGGACAGGGGAGTGGCTACACCTTC.

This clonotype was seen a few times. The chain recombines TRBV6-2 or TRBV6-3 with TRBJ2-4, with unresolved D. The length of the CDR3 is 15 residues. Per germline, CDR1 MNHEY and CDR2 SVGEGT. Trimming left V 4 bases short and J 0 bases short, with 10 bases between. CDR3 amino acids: CASSSAMLAKNIQYF. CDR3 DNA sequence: TGTGCCAGCAGTTCCGCCATGTTAGCCAAAAACATTCAGTACTTC.

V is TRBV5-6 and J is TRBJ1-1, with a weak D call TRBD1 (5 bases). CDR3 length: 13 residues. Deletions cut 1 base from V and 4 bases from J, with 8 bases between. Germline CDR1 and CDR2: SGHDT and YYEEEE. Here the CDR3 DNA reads TGTGCCAGCAGCTTGAACGGGGGCACTGAAGCTTTCTTT. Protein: CASSLNGGTEAFF.

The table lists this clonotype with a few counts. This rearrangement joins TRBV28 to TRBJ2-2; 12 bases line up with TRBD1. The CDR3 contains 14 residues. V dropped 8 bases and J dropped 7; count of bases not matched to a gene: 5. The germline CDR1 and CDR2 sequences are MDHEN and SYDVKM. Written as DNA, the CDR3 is TGTGCCAGCGGGGACAGGGGGCGAGTCGGGGAGCTGTTTTTT. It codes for CASGDRGRVGELFF.

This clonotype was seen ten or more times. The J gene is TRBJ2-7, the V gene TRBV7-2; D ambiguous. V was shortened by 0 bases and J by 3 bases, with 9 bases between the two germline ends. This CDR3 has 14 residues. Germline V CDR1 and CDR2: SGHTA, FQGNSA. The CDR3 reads CASSLAGSLYEQYF. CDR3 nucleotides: TGTGCCAGCAGCTTAGCGGGGTCTCTCTACGAGCAGTACTTC.

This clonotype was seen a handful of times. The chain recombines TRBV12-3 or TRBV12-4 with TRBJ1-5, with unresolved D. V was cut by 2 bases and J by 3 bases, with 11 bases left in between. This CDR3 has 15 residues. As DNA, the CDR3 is TGTGCCAGCAGTTTATCCTTACGGTTCAATCAGCCCCAGCATTTT. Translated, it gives CASSLSLRFNQPQHF.

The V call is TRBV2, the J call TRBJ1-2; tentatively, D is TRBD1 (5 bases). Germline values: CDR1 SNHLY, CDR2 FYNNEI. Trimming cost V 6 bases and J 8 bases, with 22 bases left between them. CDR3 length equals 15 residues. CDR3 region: CASRTRDYPRGGYTF. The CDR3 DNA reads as TGTGCCAGCAGAACCCGGGACTACCCACGGGGAGGCTACACCTTC.

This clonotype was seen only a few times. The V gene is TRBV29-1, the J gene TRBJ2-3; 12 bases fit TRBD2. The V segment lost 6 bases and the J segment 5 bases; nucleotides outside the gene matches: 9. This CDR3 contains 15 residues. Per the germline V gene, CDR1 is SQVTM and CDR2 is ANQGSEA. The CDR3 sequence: CSVSTSGSRRDTQYF. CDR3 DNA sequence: TGCAGCGTCTCGACTAGCGGGAGTCGGAGAGATACGCAGTATTTT.

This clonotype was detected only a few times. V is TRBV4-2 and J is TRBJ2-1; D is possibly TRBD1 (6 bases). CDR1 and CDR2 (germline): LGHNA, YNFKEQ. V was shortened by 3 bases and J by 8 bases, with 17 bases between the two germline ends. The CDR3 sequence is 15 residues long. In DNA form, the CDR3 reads TGTGCCAGCAGCCAGGCCACCCGGGACATACATGAGCAGTTCTTC. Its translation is CASSQATRDIHEQFF.

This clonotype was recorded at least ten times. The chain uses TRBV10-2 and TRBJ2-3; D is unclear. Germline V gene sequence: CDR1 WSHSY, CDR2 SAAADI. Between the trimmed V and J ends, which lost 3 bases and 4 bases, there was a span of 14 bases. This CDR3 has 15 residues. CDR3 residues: CASSETPDLPDTQYF. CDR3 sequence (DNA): TGCGCCAGCAGTGAAACCCCGGACCTTCCAGATACGCAGTATTTT.

The CDR3 DNA is TGTGCCAGCAGCGCAGGGGCCACGGCGGGCAATCAGCCCCAGCATTTT. It specifies CASSAGATAGNQPQHF. The chain is built from TRBV9 and TRBJ1-5; TRBD1 might be the D (6 bases). Per the germline V gene, CDR1 is SGDLS and CDR2 is YYNGEE. Between the trimmed V and J ends, which lost 3 bases and 2 bases, there was a span of 15 bases. CDR3 size: 16 residues.

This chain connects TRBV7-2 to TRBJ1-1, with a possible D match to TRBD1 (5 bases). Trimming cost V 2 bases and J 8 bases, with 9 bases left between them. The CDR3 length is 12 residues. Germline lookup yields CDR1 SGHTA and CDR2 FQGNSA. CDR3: CASSLSRVEAFF. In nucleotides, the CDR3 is TGTGCCAGCAGCTTAAGCAGGGTGGAAGCTTTCTTT.

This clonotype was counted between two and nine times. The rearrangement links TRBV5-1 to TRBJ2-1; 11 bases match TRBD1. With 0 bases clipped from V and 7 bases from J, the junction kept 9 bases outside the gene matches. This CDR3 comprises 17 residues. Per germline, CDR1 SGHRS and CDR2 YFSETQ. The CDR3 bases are TGCGCCAGCAGCTTGGACGCCGGGACAGGGGGTGCAAATGAGCAGTTCTTC. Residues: CASSLDAGTGGANEQFF. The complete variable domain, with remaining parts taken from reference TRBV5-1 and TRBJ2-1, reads KAGVTQTPRYLIKTRGQQVTLSCSPISGHRSVSWYQQTPGQGLQFLFEYFSETQRNKGNFPGRFSGRQFSNSRSEMNVSTLELGDSALYLCASSLDAGTGGANEQFFGPGTRLTVL.

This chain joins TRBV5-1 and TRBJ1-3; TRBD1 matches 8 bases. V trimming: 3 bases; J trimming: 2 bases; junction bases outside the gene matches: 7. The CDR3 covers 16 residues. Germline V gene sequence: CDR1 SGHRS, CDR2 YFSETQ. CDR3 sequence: CASSYTLTGAGNTIYF. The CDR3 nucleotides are TGCGCCAGCAGCTATACCTTGACAGGGGCTGGAAACACCATATATTTT.

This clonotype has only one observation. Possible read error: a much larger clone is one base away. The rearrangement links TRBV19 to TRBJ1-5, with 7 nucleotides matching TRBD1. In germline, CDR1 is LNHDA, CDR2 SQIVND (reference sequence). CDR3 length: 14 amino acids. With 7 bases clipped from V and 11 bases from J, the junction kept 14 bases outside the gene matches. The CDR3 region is CASTRPGTALAQHF. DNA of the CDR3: TGTGCCAGTACCCGCCCAGGGACAGCTCTTGCCCAGCATTTT.